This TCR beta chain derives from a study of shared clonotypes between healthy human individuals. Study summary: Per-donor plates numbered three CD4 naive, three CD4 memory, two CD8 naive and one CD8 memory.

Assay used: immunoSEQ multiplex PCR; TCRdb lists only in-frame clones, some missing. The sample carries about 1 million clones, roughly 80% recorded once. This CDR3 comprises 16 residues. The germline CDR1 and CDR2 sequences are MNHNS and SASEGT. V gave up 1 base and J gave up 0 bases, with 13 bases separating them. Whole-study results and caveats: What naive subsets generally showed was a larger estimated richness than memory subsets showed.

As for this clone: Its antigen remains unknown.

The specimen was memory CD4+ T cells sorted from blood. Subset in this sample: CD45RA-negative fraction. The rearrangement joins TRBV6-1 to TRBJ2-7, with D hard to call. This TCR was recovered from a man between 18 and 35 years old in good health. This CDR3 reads CASSEDWTLSSYEQYF. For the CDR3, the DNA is TGTGCCAGCAGTGAAGATTGGACCCTTAGCTCCTACGAGCAGTACTTC.